These 32 T cell receptor beta chains originate from one sample sequenced in a study of CD4 T cells in relation to SARS-CoV-2 and coronaviruses. Profiling relied on immunoSEQ multiplex PCR, and the TCRdb table lists in-frame clones only, not all of them. The sample has roughly 21,000 clones, 76% seen once. Their antigens are not known. Before the COVID-19 pandemic, during about 2011-2019, CD4+ T cells were taken from unexposed donors. After ten to eleven days of culture, CD4+ T cells were isolated. Sequencing was carried out using CD4+ T cells from PBMCs, cultured in vitro. These receptors were collected from a human donor in good health.

The chain uses TRBV2 and TRBJ2-7; D is perhaps TRBD2 (5 bases). This CDR3 has 15 amino acids. Germline V gene sequence: CDR1 SNHLY, CDR2 FYNNEI. Trimming stripped 0 bases from V and 3 bases from J, with 12 bases between. The CDR3 spells CASSEANLRVYEQYF. Here the CDR3 DNA reads TGTGCCAGCAGTGAAGCCAACCTGCGGGTCTACGAGCAGTACTTC.

This clone was counted between two and nine times. The V gene is TRBV19, the J gene TRBJ2-3, with TRBD2 matching 14 bases. The CDR3 covers 15 residues. CDR1 is LNHDA, CDR2 SQIVND, per germline (reference sequence). The V segment lost 4 bases and the J segment 5 bases; nucleotides outside the gene matches: 2. For the CDR3, the DNA is TGTGCCAGTAGTACGACTAGCGGGAGGGGAGATACGCAGTATTTT. It is translated as CASSTTSGRGDTQYF.

The genes are TRBV6-5 and TRBJ2-1; no clear D. Germline values: CDR1 MNHEY, CDR2 SVGAGI. The CDR3 has 14 residues. V was shortened by 1 base and J by 2 bases, with 6 bases between the two germline ends. This chain's CDR3 is CASSYFPPYNEQFF. CDR3 coding DNA: TGTGCCAGCAGTTACTTCCCCCCCTACAATGAGCAGTTCTTC.

The rearrangement uses TRBV3-1 (or the pseudogene TRBV3-2) and TRBJ2-1; D perhaps matches TRBD1 (5 bases). Deletions cut 1 base from V and 7 bases from J, with 5 bases between. Germline V gives CDR1 LGHDT, CDR2 YNNKEL (reference sequence). This CDR3 region has 12 residues. The CDR3 sequence is CASSQAGNEQFF. The CDR3 DNA sequence: TGTGCCAGCAGCCAAGCAGGGAATGAGCAGTTCTTC.

In this sample, this clone turned up a few times. The gene calls are TRBV10-1 and TRBJ1-1; 10 nucleotides match TRBD1. With 3 bases clipped from V and 10 bases from J, the junction kept 5 bases outside the gene matches. The CDR3 sequence is 13 residues long. Looked up from germline, CDR1 is WNHNN and CDR2 is SYGVQD (reference sequence). The CDR3 loop is CASSERQGAGAFF. CDR3 sequence (DNA): TGCGCCAGCAGTGAACGACAGGGGGCCGGAGCTTTCTTT.

This clone was detected once. This chain uses TRBV18 with TRBJ1-1; TRBD1 is a possible D gene (5 bases). Trimming pared 8 bases from V and 4 bases from J, leaving 17 bases between. Germline-derived CDR1 and CDR2 are KGHSH and LQKENI. This CDR3 has 14 residues. CDR3 DNA sequence: TGTGCCAGCGCGGGGGTGCTAGGTGGCACTGAAGCTTTCTTT. Encoded protein: CASAGVLGGTEAFF.

The gene calls are TRBV5-1 and TRBJ2-6; 8 bases fit TRBD1. V lost 4 bases and J lost 2; bases outside the gene matches: 2. The CDR3 extends over 15 amino acids. Germline V lookup: CDR1 SGHRS, CDR2 YFSETQ. The CDR3 here is CASSQTGAGANVLTF. The CDR3 DNA is TGCGCCAGCAGCCAGACAGGGGCTGGGGCCAACGTCCTGACTTTC.

The rearrangement uses TRBV4-1 and TRBJ1-5; 7 bases align to TRBD1. J lost 4 bases, V lost 1 base, and 7 bases had no gene match. The CDR3 runs to 16 residues. The germline gives CDR1 MGHRA, CDR2 YSYEKL. The CDR3 nucleotides are TGCGCCAGCAGCCAAGGTCCCGCCAGGGGGAATCAGCCCCAGCATTTT. Encoded protein: CASSQGPARGNQPQHF.

This chain uses TRBV5-5 with TRBJ2-2, with a tentative D call TRBD1 (5 bases). Trimming removed 1 base from V and 0 bases from J, with 10 bases in between. The CDR3 covers 16 residues. Germline-derived CDR1 and CDR2 are SGHKS and YYEKEE (reference sequence). The CDR3 coding sequence is TGTGCCAGCAGCTTGAGGACAAGAACGAACACCGGGGAGCTGTTTTTT. Its protein is CASSLRTRTNTGELFF. Variable domain in full (rest from reference TRBV5-5 and TRBJ2-2): DAGVTQSPTHLIKTRGQQVTLRCSPISGHKSVSWYQQVLGQGPQFIFQYYEKEERGRGNFPDRFSARQFPNYSSELNVNALLLGDSALYLCASSLRTRTNTGELFFGEGSRLTVL.

The chain uses TRBV10-3 and TRBJ1-3, with D perhaps matching TRBD1 (5 bases). The CDR3 runs 13 residues. The V gene's germline CDR1 is ENHRY and CDR2 SYGVKD. V shed 11 bases and J shed 9 bases, with 20 bases lying between them. CDR3 nucleotide sequence: TGTGCCGCCACAGGTTCCGAGGCTGGCACCATATATTTT. Its translation is CAATGSEAGTIYF.

This chain links TRBV10-3 with TRBJ2-3; 10 nucleotides agree with TRBD2. The V segment lost 7 bases and the J segment 2 bases; nucleotides outside the gene matches: 6. From germline, CDR1 is ENHRY and CDR2 SYGVKD. CDR3 length equals 15 residues. The CDR3 is CAIMGLAGDTDTQYF. CDR3 DNA sequence: TGTGCCATCATGGGCCTAGCGGGGGACACAGATACGCAGTATTTT.

The CDR3 loop reads CASSLGGGGEQFF. The CDR3 DNA follows: TGTGCCAGCAGTTTAGGGGGGGGCGGTGAGCAGTTCTTC. This chain links TRBV12-3 or TRBV12-4 with TRBJ2-1, with D possibly matching TRBD2 (7 bases). This CDR3 is built from 13 residues. With 1 base removed from V and 9 bases from J, the gap between germline ends came to 10 bases.

This clone was detected only a few times. The chain links TRBV6-5 to TRBJ2-7; D is perhaps TRBD1 or TRBD2 (6 bases each). Germline V CDR1 and CDR2: MNHEY, SVGAGI. This CDR3 region has 13 residues. V gave up 0 bases and J gave up 5 bases, with 8 bases separating them. As DNA, the CDR3 is TGTGCCAGCAGTTACTCCCGGGGGCACGAGCAGTACTTC. This codes for CASSYSRGHEQYF.

V gene TRBV7-9 combines with J gene TRBJ1-3; TRBD1 might be the D (5 bases). The CDR3 loop spans 16 amino acids. Germline CDR1 and CDR2: SEHNR and FQNEAQ (reference sequence). The V and J ends lost 5 bases and 4 bases respectively, with 18 bases between them. The CDR3 is CASSRDAGARGNTIYF. The CDR3 DNA is TGTGCCAGCAGCCGAGATGCTGGGGCGCGGGGAAACACCATATATTTT.

This chain links TRBV19 with TRBJ2-5; D unclear. Germline V gene sequence: CDR1 LNHDA, CDR2 SQIVND (reference sequence). V gave up 3 bases and J gave up 5 bases, with 10 bases separating them. The CDR3 extends over 13 amino acids. The CDR3 DNA reads TGTGCCAGTAGTATTAGCCTACAGGAGACCCAGTACTTC. Encoded protein: CASSISLQETQYF.

The chain combines TRBV5-1 with TRBJ1-1; 7 nucleotides line up with TRBD1. This CDR3 is 16 amino acids long. V was pared by 0 bases and J by 2 bases, with 7 bases of the junction left unmatched. Germline lookup yields CDR1 SGHRS and CDR2 YFSETQ. The CDR3 DNA reads as TGCGCCAGCAGCTTGGGGACAGGCGTCATTAACACTGAAGCTTTCTTT. It codes for CASSLGTGVINTEAFF.

The rearrangement links TRBV12-3 or TRBV12-4 to TRBJ1-3; D gene ambiguous. Trimming removed 3 bases at V and 3 bases at J, with 3 bases between. This CDR3 region has 12 residues. CDR3 bases: TGTGCCAGCAGTTTGGGTGGAAACACCATATATTTT. Protein sequence: CASSLGGNTIYF.

This clone has just a few counts. This chain connects TRBV6-5 to TRBJ1-2; TRBD1 aligns across 7 bases. The CDR3 sequence is 14 residues long. The trim removed 7 bases at V and 4 bases at J, leaving 9 bases unmatched. CDR1 is MNHEY, CDR2 SVGAGI, per germline. The CDR3 DNA reads TGTGCCAGCAATTCGGGACAGAGGACCTATGGCTACACCTTC. Translation gives CASNSGQRTYGYTF.

The rearrangement uses TRBV3-1 (or the pseudogene TRBV3-2) and TRBJ1-2; possibly TRBD1 for D (6 bases). CDR3 length equals 14 residues. V gave up 1 base and J gave up 8 bases, with 14 bases separating them. CDR1 is LGHDT, CDR2 YNNKEL, per germline (reference sequence). The DNA for the CDR3 is TGTGCCAGCAGCCAAGGATCAGGGGTCGGGGGCTACACCTTC. Its protein product is CASSQGSGVGGYTF.

The CDR3 loop reads CASSLGLAPSYEQYF. In nucleotides, the CDR3 is TGTGCCAGCAGCCTAGGACTAGCGCCCTCCTACGAGCAGTACTTC. The chain carries TRBV7-3 and TRBJ2-7; 9 bases agree with TRBD2. CDR1 and CDR2 from the germline V gene are SGHTA and FQGTGA. V gave up 5 bases and J gave up 0 bases; unmatched junction bases: 5. The CDR3 is made up of 15 amino acids.

The chain has TRBV19 and TRBJ1-3, with 8 nucleotides matching TRBD1. The CDR3 is made up of 14 amino acids. CDR1 LNHDA and CDR2 SQIVND come from the germline V gene (reference sequence). J lost 2 bases, V lost 6 bases, and 3 bases had no gene match. In DNA form, the CDR3 reads TGTGCCAGTAGGGGGACAGGCGCTGGAAACACCATATATTTT. Translation gives CASRGTGAGNTIYF.

This rearrangement joins TRBV27 to TRBJ2-1; D uncertain. The CDR3 length is 13 residues. The V gene lost 3 bases and the J gene lost 2 bases, with 5 bases spanning the gap. Germline CDR1 is MNHEY and CDR2 is SMNVEV (reference sequence). CDR3 nucleotide sequence: TGTGCCAGCAGTTTGTCGGCCTACAATGAGCAGTTCTTC. Protein sequence: CASSLSAYNEQFF.

The chain's CDR3 is CASSQSLRDSGQPQHF. CDR3 DNA sequence: TGTGCCAGCAGCCAGAGCCTCCGGGACAGCGGGCAGCCCCAGCATTTT. The gene calls are TRBV3-1 (or the pseudogene TRBV3-2) and TRBJ1-5; TRBD1 aligns across 7 bases. The CDR3 has 16 residues. Germline V CDR1 and CDR2: LGHDT, YNNKEL (reference sequence). V shed 3 bases and J 7 bases; nucleotides not matched to a gene: 12.

This chain links TRBV6-4 with TRBJ1-6, with TRBD1 as a possible D gene (6 bases). V gave up 6 bases and J gave up 5 bases, with 11 bases separating them. This CDR3 is 14 amino acids long. Germline V gene data show CDR1 as MRHNA and CDR2 as SNTAGT. CDR3 nucleotide sequence: TGTGCCAGCAGCGTAGGACAGAATAATTCACCCCTCCACTTT. Amino acids: CASSVGQNNSPLHF.

The sample holds a few counts of this clone. The chain employs TRBV6-5 and TRBJ2-3; TRBD2 aligns across 7 bases. The CDR3 has 16 amino acids. The germline CDR1 and CDR2 sequences are MNHEY and SVGAGI. The V segment lost 2 bases and the J segment 0 bases; nucleotides outside the gene matches: 5. CDR3 coding DNA: TGTGCCAGCAGTTACATTGGCGGGGGAAGCACAGATACGCAGTATTTT. Translated: CASSYIGGGSTDTQYF.

The CDR3 sequence is CASGTGANYGYTF. DNA for the CDR3: TGTGCCAGCGGGACAGGGGCTAACTATGGCTACACCTTC. This rearrangement joins TRBV25-1 to TRBJ1-2, with 10 bases aligning to TRBD1. Germline V gives CDR1 MGHDK, CDR2 SYGVNS. J gave up 0 bases and V 8 bases, and 0 bases lay outside the gene matches. The length of the CDR3 is 13 residues.

The rearrangement links TRBV7-3 to TRBJ1-5; D may be TRBD1 (6 bases). CDR3 length: 17 amino acids. V lost 4 bases and J 5 bases, leaving 21 bases between the germline ends. Germline lookup yields CDR1 SGHTA and CDR2 FQGTGA. The CDR3 DNA reads TGTGCCAGCAGCTCCTACAGGGTTTACAATATAGATCAGCCCCAGCATTTT. Translation gives CASSSYRVYNIDQPQHF.

This rearrangement joins TRBV6-5 to TRBJ1-3; possible D gene TRBD1, 5 bases. CDR1 is MNHEY, CDR2 SVGAGI, per germline. V was cut by 2 bases and J by 4 bases, with 12 bases left in between. The CDR3 has 15 amino acids. CDR3 loop: CASSYIGGRGNTIYF. As DNA, the CDR3 is TGTGCCAGCAGTTACATCGGGGGACGAGGAAACACCATATATTTT.

The chain has TRBV5-8 and TRBJ2-1; the D is unclear. CDR3 length: 19 residues. The V gene lost 1 base and the J gene lost 1 base, with 21 bases spanning the gap. Germline-derived CDR1 and CDR2 are SGHTS and YDEGEE. Here the CDR3 DNA reads TGTGCCAGCAGCTTGCTAAATCTAGGGCGTTACCTTTCCTACAATGAGCAGTTCTTC. It is translated as CASSLLNLGRYLSYNEQFF.

CDR3 sequence: CASSPFRGYGYTF. DNA for the CDR3: TGTGCCAGCAGCCCGTTTCGAGGGTATGGCTACACCTTC. The rearrangement links TRBV14 to TRBJ1-2, with D hard to call. The germline V gene encodes CDR1 SGHDN and CDR2 FVKESK. The CDR3 runs 13 residues. The V and J ends lost 4 bases and 5 bases respectively, with 11 bases between them.

CDR3 protein: CSVLPPGQSTHEQYF. The CDR3 nucleotides are TGCAGCGTTCTCCCTCCGGGACAGTCTACCCACGAGCAGTACTTC. The chain is built from TRBV29-1 and TRBJ2-7, with 7 bases fitting TRBD1. Trimming cost V 5 bases and J 5 bases; bases outside gene matches: 15. Germline V gives CDR1 SQVTM, CDR2 ANQGSEA. The CDR3 consists of 15 residues.

This clone was recorded a few times. J is TRBJ1-1 and V is TRBV12-3 or TRBV12-4; D ambiguous. This CDR3 has 12 residues. The ends were cut back, 4 bases at V and 8 bases at J, with 11 bases in the middle. In nucleotides, the CDR3 is TGTGCCAGCAGTTACGAGAGGGCGGAAGCTTTCTTT. This sequence encodes CASSYERAEAFF.